This entry is about one TCR beta chain. The source of the sample is a study of blood T cell repertoires in COVID-19. The overall study: Whether acute or convalescent, the COVID-19 samples came from the United States, Italy and Spain. In each case, the material was cDNA or gDNA derived from T cells, B-cell-depleted T cells, or PBMCs.

As handled by the study authors: Amplified reference gene primers provided the basis for estimating nucleated cell counts. Sequencing used immunoSEQ multiplex PCR; TCRdb keeps in-frame clones, though not all of them. V and J calls and clone size are as listed in that table; D and trimming were resolved from the DNA. Of roughly 150,000 clones detected, 70% to 90% appear once; the ten largest clones hold 2.5% to 3%. There are 14 residues in the CDR3. Trimming took 6 bases from V and 4 from J; bases not matched to a gene: 5. Germline lookup yields CDR1 MRHNA and CDR2 SNTAGT. It was during active infection that Seattle patients were enrolled and then longitudinally followed.

This chain uses TRBV6-4 with TRBJ2-3; 9 bases are shared with TRBD2. The sequenced sample was peripheral blood. This clonotype was sampled from a woman over 75 with COVID-19, enrolled during active disease. This CDR3 reads CASSQSGGSDTQYF. The CDR3 DNA follows: TGTGCCAGCAGCCAAAGCGGGGGGTCAGATACGCAGTATTTT.